This is a list of T cell receptor beta chains from one sample in a study of cytomegalovirus exposure and HLA in healthy donors. Measured with immunoSEQ multiplex PCR; TCRdb has only the in-frame clones, and not every one. Of more than 90,000 clones listed, about 80% were seen once; the top ten hold 1.5% to 2.5%. The sequencing sample was made of PBMCs. These TCRs come from a middle-aged man in good health and CMV-seronegative. Both conserved end residues are part of each CDR3. D genes are given only for firm matches. Rows may omit the clone size; those that give it use once, few, many or a size class.

clone size	V gene	D gene	CDR3 protein
once	TRBV19	-	CASSAGQPQHF
-	TRBV7-9	-	CSSSRTGYRSHNEQFF
-	TRBV7-8	TRBD2	CASSVLAGGTYEQYF
-	TRBV7-9	TRBD1	CASSLDPGQRREQYF
-	TRBV7-2	-	CASSPLEGLLAEQYF
-	TRBV6-5	TRBD2	CASSYSSASGQETQYF
once	TRBV4-2	-	CASSIRVHAEGTNEKLFF
once	TRBV6-5	-	CASSRGYEQYF
-	TRBV6-6	-	CAGAQGGNTEAFF
-	TRBV7-9	TRBD1	CSSSSGTVHSPLHF
-	TRBV18	TRBD1	CASSPPGTGNTGELFF
once	TRBV28	TRBD1	CASSPWGQGIDGYTF
few	TRBV20-1	-	CSARGTGPAEF
-	TRBV9	-	CASSVVTSQPPTGELFF
-	TRBV7-7	-	CASSPASASGAGELFF
-	TRBV10-3	TRBD1	CAIRQIQGEVDNEQFF
-	TRBV6-6	-	CASSYVPGSLHEQYF
-	TRBV7-9	TRBD1	CASSLRGTGINANTGELFF
-	TRBV27	TRBD2	CASKGLATDTQYF
-	TRBV5-4	-	CASSFGLGSENNEQFF
once	TRBV29-1	-	CSVDLGQRQETQYF
-	TRBV5-1	TRBD1	CASSLGQGIDEQFF
-	TRBV19	-	CASSIGQITGELFF
once	TRBV5-1	-	CASSLQGPTNEKLFF
-	TRBV7-9	TRBD2	CASSQLAGGSSTDTQYF
-	TRBV29-1	TRBD1	CSVGTGVEETQYF
-	TRBV10-3	TRBD2	CAIRGGAGGLGYEQYF
-	TRBV9	TRBD1	CASSVETGRVLTF
-	TRBV7-3	-	CASSLFPDYNEQFF
once	TRBV7-9	TRBD1	CASSSPPAGTGVGKLFF
-	TRBV27	-	CASSLGGAIYGYTF
-	TRBV7-9	-	CASSLRDTHYEQYF
-	TRBV6-1	-	CASSQGLNTEAFF
-	TRBV5-1	TRBD1	CASSRDRDTEAFF
-	TRBV5-6	TRBD2	CASSLRLAGGLTETQYF
-	TRBV28	-	CASSFRDSIGEQFF
-	TRBV19	-	CASSISRGDGYTF
once	TRBV11-3	-	CASSLGREAGELFF
-	TRBV28	-	CASRPQVPNQPQHF
-	TRBV29-1	-	CSVESDFSYEQYF
few	TRBV7-2	-	CASSLVRSSYNEQFF
-	TRBV7-2	TRBD1	CASSEGTVSFKETQYF
-	TRBV15	-	CATSRGGLRAPKNIQYF
-	TRBV5-8	TRBD2	CASSLGSGGPLETQYF
-	TRBV15	TRBD1	CATGNRDRGYEQYF
-	TRBV5-1	TRBD1	CASSLGTGAQPQHF
-	TRBV10-3	-	CAISESAGEKLFF
once	TRBV7-9	-	CASNPHREGYEQYF
-	TRBV9	TRBD1	CASSANRQGPQPNTEAFF
-	TRBV5-1	TRBD1	CASGLGQGSSPLHF
-	TRBV28	TRBD2	CASMLAGRTGELFF
-	TRBV7-8	TRBD1	CASSFTGTGIREQYF
-	TRBV7-6	-	CASSFSGLSTDTQYF
-	TRBV18	-	CASSQTGSASGELFF
-	TRBV7-9	-	CSSSPTGSLGETQYF
-	TRBV12-2	-	CASRLAPGTSGSPYEQYF
few	TRBV15	TRBD1	CATSRGVGQGARTGELFF
-	TRBV11-2	TRBD2	CASSLSGTPYNEQFF
-	TRBV6-1	TRBD2	CASSEAKGGDTQYF
-	TRBV30	-	CAWSRTRGNQPQHF